This T cell receptor beta chain was captured by sequencing in a study of identical twins. With regard to this clonotype: Its antigen is not identified.

Template switching supplied a universal primer site; unique molecular identifiers were carried on the cDNA. Each CDR3 protein gets one entry after TCRdb re-called the 5' RACE reads with MiXCR. There are around 470,000 distinct CDR3 sequences in the sample; over 12% occur only once, and approximately 0.52% lies in the top ten. The germline V gene encodes CDR1 SGHVS and CDR2 FNYEAQ. The CDR3 runs 12 residues. V gave up 1 base and J gave up 10 bases, with 9 bases separating them. With no exceptions, donors were healthy Caucasians. Regarding the study as a whole: Twins showed weaker excess sharing in their beta out-of-frame sequences. These conclusions were based on statistical analysis (cross-sectional, not following the same donors).

These same data were also listed under a study on yellow fever vaccine responses in identical twins.

The chain uses TRBV7-6 and TRBJ2-3; unclear D gene. The TCR sequence derives from a woman aged 18-30 years in good health. Source material: CD4+ T cells sorted from blood. The CDR3 is CASSLDQLSQYF. The DNA for the CDR3 is TGTGCCAGCAGCTTAGACCAGCTCTCGCAGTATTTT.